Sequencing of this TCR beta chain was carried out in a study of T cells in Graves' hyperthyroidism and ophthalmopathy. Germline trimming cut 0 bases from V and 8 bases from J; bases unmatched to any gene: 6. Germline lookup yields CDR1 SGHRS and CDR2 YFSETQ. This CDR3 is built from 14 residues. Uncontrolled infection, other autoimmune disease, pregnancy or lactation excluded patients. On the basis of clinical symptoms, serum thyroxine and TRAb, thyroid ultrasound and orbital computed tomography, diagnoses were made. This clonotype was recorded once. The antigen remains undetermined. What was amplified from RNA transcripts were TCR beta CDR3 regions. TCR CDR3 underwent first-round RT-PCR with the HTBI primer set. TCRdb redid the calling of the multiplex PCR reads with MiXCR, one entry per CDR3 protein. The sample lists 450,000 to 700,000 distinct CDR3 sequences, about half occurring once. Overall study results and limits: The model made its ophthalmopathy prediction, and onset followed a median 6.5 months later. Most thyroid clonotypes expanded above 0.001 were also detected in blood.

The clonotype originates from an adult woman with Graves' disease, either hyperthyroidism or ophthalmopathy (not recorded which). J is TRBJ1-2 and V is TRBV5-1; TRBD1 matches 8 bases. The sequencing sample was made of peripheral blood or thyroid tissue (not recorded which). CDR3: CASSLGTGGQGYTF. CDR3 coding DNA: TGCGCCAGCAGCTTGGGAACAGGGGGACAAGGCTACACCTTC.